The clone carrying this TCR beta chain was counted many times. The antigen is unknown. The PCR employed 60 Vbeta primers together with 13 Jbeta primers. Clones were sequenced by immunoSEQ multiplex PCR, and TCRdb holds only the in-frame ones, with some missing. The sample has roughly 200,000 clones, just over 75% seen once. These data belong to a study of cytomegalovirus exposure and HLA in healthy donors. Study overall: As released early, the data held roughly 85 million unique TCRs from HLA-typed donors.

The CDR3 is 17 residues long. The trim removed 5 bases at V and 4 bases at J, leaving 13 bases unmatched. Per the germline V gene, CDR1 is SEHNR and CDR2 is FQNEAQ (reference sequence). Study observations and caveats: Accurate prediction of most subjects' HLA-A and HLA-B alleles from TCR beta sequences was reported. It was only CMV serostatus that was available as immune exposure information. In vitro checks showed that three CMV-associated chains really do target CMV antigens.

The TCR sequence derives from a man aged 25 to 40 in good health and CMV-seronegative. Sequenced: PBMCs. The chain couples TRBV7-9 to TRBJ2-7; 11 bases agree with TRBD2. CDR3 bases: TGTGCCAGCAGCGCGATAGCGGGAGGGCCGGGCGGTTACGAGCAGTACTTC. It is translated as CASSAIAGGPGGYEQYF.